This entry concerns a single T cell receptor (beta chain). Its antigen is unknown. These data come from a study of blood T cells in healthy people across ages. Per sample, no less than 6 micrograms of total RNA were extracted. Study-wide points: Roughly linearly, TCR beta diversity per million T cells fell as age increased.

Sample-barcoded 5' priming and a J-beta primer mix drove a second PCR of roughly 6 to 12 cycles. TCRdb reanalysed the 5' RACE reads using MiXCR and keeps one entry per CDR3 protein. Among hundreds of thousands of distinct CDR3 sequences listed, under 50% were seen once. V was trimmed by 4 bases and J by 3 bases, leaving 12 bases between them. The CDR3 is 15 amino acids. Germline CDR1 is MNHEY and CDR2 is SVGAGI. The sample comprised blood. The clonotype originates from a man aged 25-45 years in good health. This chain uses TRBV6-5 with TRBJ1-4; no reliable D call. CDR3: CASSSTRASNEKLFF. The CDR3 DNA reads as TGTGCCAGCAGTTCCACCCGGGCCTCTAATGAAAAACTGTTTTTT.